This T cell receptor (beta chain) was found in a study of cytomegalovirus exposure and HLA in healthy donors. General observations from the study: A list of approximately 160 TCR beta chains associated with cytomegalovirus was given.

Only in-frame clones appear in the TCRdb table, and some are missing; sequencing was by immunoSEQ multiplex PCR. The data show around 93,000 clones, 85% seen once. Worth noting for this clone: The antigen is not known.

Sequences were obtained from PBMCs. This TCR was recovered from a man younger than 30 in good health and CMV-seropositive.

As DNA, the CDR3 is TGTGCCAGCAGCGTGGGAGCGGCCACTGAAGCTTTCTTT. Amino acid sequence: CASSVGAATEAFF. The chain combines TRBV9 with TRBJ1-1; D is uncertain. V was shortened by 2 bases and J by 4 bases, with 9 bases between the two germline ends. In germline, CDR1 is SGDLS, CDR2 YYNGEE. This CDR3 has 13 amino acids.